This record covers a single TCR beta chain. The data are from a study of blood T cell repertoires in COVID-19. Sequencing was performed with immunoSEQ multiplex PCR; in TCRdb, only in-frame clones are kept and a portion is missing. Among hundreds of thousands of clones listed, 88% were seen once. Between the trimmed V and J ends, which lost 2 bases and 6 bases, there was a span of 10 bases. This CDR3 region has 14 residues. Germline V gives CDR1 MDHEN, CDR2 SYDVKM. V is TRBV28 and J is TRBJ1-4; a weak D match, TRBD1 (5 bases). The source material was peripheral blood. The origin of this receptor is a woman aged 70-85 years with COVID-19, enrolled during active disease. The DNA for the CDR3 is TGTGCCAGCAGTTTACAGGGCGGTTATGAAAAACTGTTTTTT. This encodes CASSLQGGYEKLFF.